These 29 T cell receptor beta chains originate from one sample sequenced in a study of CD8 T cells in Susac syndrome. Reverse transcription of about 0.45 to 1 ug RNA was carried out with random hexamers. TCRdb called the immunoSEQ multiplex PCR reads again in MiXCR, with one record for every CDR3 protein. The table includes around 81,000 distinct CDR3 sequences, 85% to 95% detected once. Specimen: CD8+ T cells from PBMCs. These receptors all stem from a human donor with Susac syndrome.

V and J are TRBV15 and TRBJ2-3; 9 bases fit TRBD1. Germline trimming cut 0 bases from V and 4 bases from J; bases unmatched to any gene: 8. The CDR3 spans 17 residues. Germline CDR1 reads LNHNV; CDR2 reads YYDKDF (reference sequence). CDR3 protein: CATSRDKGTGRADTQYF. CDR3 nucleotide sequence: TGTGCCACCAGCAGAGATAAGGGGACAGGGCGCGCAGATACGCAGTATTTT.

The rearrangement joins TRBV11-1 to TRBJ2-7; the D is unclear. The CDR3 length is 15 residues. V shed 2 bases and J shed 3 bases, with 14 bases lying between them. CDR1 and CDR2 from the germline V gene are SGHAT and FQDESV (reference sequence). The CDR3 nucleotides are TGTGCCAGCAGCTTAACGCAGTCGTTTTACTACGAGCAGTACTTC. Amino acids: CASSLTQSFYYEQYF. The entire variable domain, with the rest obtained from reference TRBV11-1 and TRBJ2-7, is as follows: EAEVAQSPRYKITEKSQAVAFWCDPISGHATLYWYRQILGQGPELLVQFQDESVVDDSQLPKDRFSAERLKGVDSTLKIQPAELGDSAMYLCASSLTQSFYYEQYFGPGTRLTVT.

The chain couples TRBV2 to TRBJ1-5; D gene unclear. The length of the CDR3 is 16 residues. V gave up 1 base and J gave up 2 bases, with 12 bases separating them. Germline lookup yields CDR1 SNHLY and CDR2 FYNNEI. The CDR3 is CASSEVPRGGNQPQHF. Written as DNA, the CDR3 is TGTGCCAGCAGTGAAGTGCCGCGTGGCGGCAATCAGCCCCAGCATTTT. Filled out from reference TRBV2 and TRBJ1-5, the complete variable domain reads EPEVTQTPSHQVTQMGQEVILRCVPISNHLYFYWYRQILGQKVEFLVSFYNNEISEKSEIFDDQFSVERPDGSNFTLKIRSTKLEDSAMYFCASSEVPRGGNQPQHFGDGTRLSIL.

The rearrangement uses TRBV14 and TRBJ1-6, with D possibly being TRBD1 (6 bases). V lost 5 bases and J lost 7, with 12 bases in between. CDR1 is SGHDN and CDR2 is FVKESK in the germline V gene. There are 14 residues in the CDR3. CDR3 sequence reads: CASSTQGWNSPLHF. The CDR3 DNA reads TGTGCCAGCAGCACACAGGGATGGAATTCACCCCTCCACTTT. The whole variable domain, filled in from reference TRBV14 and TRBJ1-6, reads EAGVTQFPSHSVIEKGQTVTLRCDPISGHDNLYWYRRVMGKEIKFLLHFVKESKQDESGMPNNRFLAERTGGTYSTLKVQPAELEDSGVYFCASSTQGWNSPLHFGNGTRLTVT.

V is TRBV2 and J is TRBJ2-7; TRBD2 agrees at 8 bases. The CDR3 covers 13 residues. Germline CDR1 and CDR2: SNHLY and FYNNEI. V shed 8 bases and J 6 bases; nucleotides not matched to a gene: 9. This CDR3 is CASEGGLVGEQYF. The CDR3 DNA reads as TGTGCCAGCGAAGGGGGACTAGTGGGCGAGCAGTACTTC.

The V call is TRBV29-1, the J call TRBJ2-1; 10 bases map to TRBD1. CDR3 length equals 14 residues. CDR1 and CDR2 (germline): SQVTM, ANQGSEA. Trimming at V came to 7 bases and at J to 1 base, leaving 4 bases not matched to a gene. This chain's CDR3 is CSARQGASYNEQFF. The CDR3 DNA reads as TGCAGCGCCCGACAGGGGGCATCCTACAATGAGCAGTTCTTC.

The rearrangement uses TRBV7-9 and TRBJ2-2; weak D call: TRBD2 (5 bases). The CDR3 has 15 residues. Between the trimmed V and J ends, which lost 1 base and 6 bases, there was a span of 12 bases. Germline lookup yields CDR1 SEHNR and CDR2 FQNEAQ (reference sequence). CDR3 in DNA: TGTGCCAGCAGCTTAGACGTCGGGGTCCCCGGGGAGCTGTTTTTT. This sequence encodes CASSLDVGVPGELFF.

The rearrangement uses TRBV19 and TRBJ2-5; a possible D gene is TRBD2 (5 bases). The V gene lost 3 bases and the J gene lost 3 bases, with 8 bases spanning the gap. Germline loops: CDR1 LNHDA, CDR2 SQIVND (reference sequence). This CDR3 is built from 13 residues. CDR3 nucleotide sequence: TGTGCCAGTAGTATTGGACTCAAAGAGACCCAGTACTTC. This gives the protein CASSIGLKETQYF.

This chain uses TRBV20-1 with TRBJ2-3; no reliable D call. This CDR3 is built from 16 residues. Germline V lookup: CDR1 DFQATT, CDR2 SNEGSKA (reference sequence). V gave up 3 bases and J gave up 1 base, with 17 bases separating them. DNA of the CDR3: TGCAGTGCTAGTCGCCTGGCGGAATGGGGCACAGATACGCAGTATTTT. Translated: CSASRLAEWGTDTQYF.

DNA of the CDR3: TGTGCCAGTAGTTTCGTAGGGGGGGAATACAATGAGCAGTTCTTC. Translation gives CASSFVGGEYNEQFF. The V and J genes are TRBV19 and TRBJ2-1; tentative D call: TRBD2 (7 bases). This CDR3 is built from 15 residues. V shed 5 bases and J shed 4 bases, with 15 bases lying between them. CDR1 and CDR2 from the germline V gene are LNHDA and SQIVND (reference sequence).

The genes are TRBV29-1 and TRBJ2-5; D is unresolved. V lost 3 bases and J 0 bases, leaving 11 bases between the germline ends. The germline V gene has CDR1 SQVTM and CDR2 ANQGSEA. The CDR3 is made up of 14 amino acids. The CDR3, as DNA: TGCAGCGTTGAGGGCAGAATGTACCAAGAGACCCAGTACTTC. Amino acids: CSVEGRMYQETQYF.

This chain connects TRBV7-9 to TRBJ2-5; possibly TRBD1 for D (5 bases). Germline values: CDR1 SEHNR, CDR2 FQNEAQ (reference sequence). V was pared by 4 bases and J by 3 bases, with 9 bases between. This CDR3 is 13 amino acids long. The CDR3 loop is CASSSRTKETQYF. The CDR3 region has the DNA TGTGCCAGCAGCTCCAGGACAAAAGAGACCCAGTACTTC.

The chain couples TRBV7-9 to TRBJ2-6; 7 bases agree with TRBD1. Per the germline V gene, CDR1 is SEHNR and CDR2 is FQNEAQ (reference sequence). The CDR3 sequence is 18 residues long. J lost 3 bases, V lost 5 bases, and 13 bases had no gene match. The CDR3 sequence: CASSTSLMTGSGANVLTF. DNA of the CDR3: TGTGCCAGCAGCACCTCCCTTATGACAGGGAGTGGGGCCAACGTCCTGACTTTC.

The chain is built from TRBV29-1 and TRBJ2-1; 12 nucleotides agree with TRBD2. The CDR3 is 13 amino acids. With 7 bases clipped from V and 8 bases from J, the junction kept 6 bases outside the gene matches. CDR1 and CDR2 (germline): SQVTM, ANQGSEA. The CDR3 DNA reads TGCAGCGCTGGACTAGCGGGACCGGATGAGCAGTTCTTC. Amino acid sequence: CSAGLAGPDEQFF.

The rearrangement joins TRBV4-2 to TRBJ2-1; the D gene is possibly TRBD2 (6 bases). The CDR3 is 15 amino acids. V was clipped by 0 bases and J by 6 bases, with 12 bases between them. CDR1 is LGHNA, CDR2 YNFKEQ, per germline. CDR3 in amino acids: CASSQDPLGGNEQFF. Written as DNA, the CDR3 is TGTGCCAGCAGCCAAGACCCGTTGGGGGGCAATGAGCAGTTCTTC.

This sequence joins TRBV27 and TRBJ1-1; D may be TRBD1 (6 bases). V was pared by 2 bases and J by 8 bases, with 12 bases between. Germline CDR1 is MNHEY and CDR2 is SMNVEV (reference sequence). CDR3 length equals 13 residues. CDR3 sequence reads: CASSLRGAIEAFF. The CDR3 bases are TGTGCCAGCAGTTTACGGGGGGCTATAGAAGCTTTCTTT.

V usage is TRBV20-1 and J usage is TRBJ2-7, with TRBD1 matching 8 bases. The V and J ends lost 0 bases and 5 bases, in that order; junction bases with no gene match: 6. Germline lookup yields CDR1 DFQATT and CDR2 SNEGSKA (reference sequence). CDR3 length: 14 residues. The CDR3 region is CSARDLLTGDEQYF. The CDR3 nucleotides read TGCAGTGCTAGAGACCTCTTGACAGGGGACGAGCAGTACTTC.

The CDR3 DNA follows: TGTGCCAGCAGTTTCGGTCGTAGGCGGGAGGATGGAACGAGCACAGATACGCAGTATTTT. Protein sequence: CASSFGRRREDGTSTDTQYF. The chain carries TRBV27 and TRBJ2-3, with 8 bases fitting TRBD2. The CDR3 contains 20 residues. V shed 3 bases and J 0 bases; nucleotides not matched to a gene: 17. Germline lookup yields CDR1 MNHEY and CDR2 SMNVEV (reference sequence).

The chain has TRBV27 and TRBJ2-5; D is ambiguous. Germline-derived CDR1 and CDR2 are MNHEY and SMNVEV (reference sequence). Trimming took 7 bases from V and 5 from J, leaving 14 bases between them. The length of the CDR3 is 13 residues. CDR3 in DNA: TGTGCCAGCAAAGGACGGAACGAGGAGACCCAGTACTTC. It translates to CASKGRNEETQYF.

This chain uses TRBV12-3 or TRBV12-4 with TRBJ1-4; 8 positions agree with TRBD1. The CDR3 is 14 amino acids. Trimming took 6 bases from V and 8 from J; bases not matched to a gene: 8. This CDR3 is CASSPQDRVEKLFF. The CDR3 nucleotides read TGTGCCAGCAGCCCCCAGGACAGGGTCGAAAAACTGTTTTTT.

This chain links TRBV2 with TRBJ2-3, with TRBD2 matching over 9 bases. The J segment lost 2 bases and the V segment lost 10 bases, leaving 4 bases of the junction unmatched. Germline CDR1 is SNHLY and CDR2 is FYNNEI. This CDR3 region has 13 residues. As DNA, the CDR3 is TGTGCCATTCTAGCGGGACCCACAGATACGCAGTATTTT. It codes for CAILAGPTDTQYF.

The genes are TRBV5-6 and TRBJ2-5; D is unresolved. With 1 base removed from V and 2 bases from J, the gap between germline ends came to 9 bases. The CDR3 is 14 amino acids. Germline V gene lookup returns CDR1 SGHDT and CDR2 YYEEEE. CDR3 amino acids: CASSLPAGQETQYF. The CDR3 region has the DNA TGTGCCAGCAGCTTGCCGGCCGGGCAAGAGACCCAGTACTTC. Drawing the rest from reference TRBV5-6 and TRBJ2-5, the complete variable domain is DAGVTQSPTHLIKTRGQQVTLRCSPKSGHDTVSWYQQALGQGPQFIFQYYEEEERQRGNFPDRFSGHQFPNYSSELNVNALLLGDSALYLCASSLPAGQETQYFGPGTRLLVL.

The chain carries TRBV27 and TRBJ2-7, with a possible D match to TRBD1 (5 bases). In germline, CDR1 is MNHEY, CDR2 SMNVEV (reference sequence). The CDR3 runs 14 residues. V was trimmed by 6 bases and J by 1 base, leaving 13 bases between them. The CDR3 sequence is CASSKQVTSYEQYF. CDR3 bases: TGTGCCAGCAGCAAACAGGTTACTTCCTACGAGCAGTACTTC.

The rearrangement links TRBV25-1 to TRBJ1-2; D gene ambiguous. The CDR3 sequence is 15 residues long. V was pared by 1 base and J by 11 bases, with 20 bases between. Per germline, CDR1 MGHDK and CDR2 SYGVNS. Here the CDR3 DNA reads TGTGCCAGCAGTGAATTGGGTCTGGGTACAATGGGGTACACCTTC. It specifies CASSELGLGTMGYTF.

This chain joins TRBV7-9 and TRBJ2-7, with TRBD1 identical over 10 bases. Trimming took 5 bases from V and 2 from J; bases not matched to a gene: 9. The CDR3 runs to 16 residues. Germline lookup yields CDR1 SEHNR and CDR2 FQNEAQ (reference sequence). CDR3 sequence (DNA): TGTGCCAGCAGCCAGCCGAAGACAGGGGGCCCCTACGAGCAGTACTTC. Amino acids: CASSQPKTGGPYEQYF.

The rearrangement joins TRBV15 to TRBJ2-3; 8 positions agree with TRBD1. After removal of 4 bases from V and 6 bases from J, the junction contained 6 bases not matched to a gene. This CDR3 region has 14 residues. Per the germline V gene, CDR1 is LNHNV and CDR2 is YYDKDF (reference sequence). CDR3 region: CATSTGQGQDTQYF. The CDR3 region has the DNA TGTGCCACCAGCACAGGACAGGGTCAGGATACGCAGTATTTT.

The chain links TRBV9 to TRBJ1-1, with unresolved D. The CDR3 length is 15 residues. The V and J ends lost 0 bases and 3 bases respectively, with 12 bases between them. Germline CDR1 SGDLS, CDR2 YYNGEE. The CDR3 nucleotides are TGTGCCAGCAGCGTAGAAATAGGTCGCGACACTGAAGCTTTCTTT. Protein product: CASSVEIGRDTEAFF.

This clonotype came up once. The chain uses TRBV29-1 and TRBJ1-2; D is unclear. Trimming cost V 6 bases and J 8 bases, with 19 bases left between them. The CDR3 is made up of 13 amino acids. Germline V gene data show CDR1 as SQVTM and CDR2 as ANQGSEA. As DNA, the CDR3 is TGCAGCGTCATCGAAGCCACCTTAGGGGGCTACACCTTC. It is translated as CSVIEATLGGYTF.

The chain links TRBV5-6 to TRBJ2-7, with D hard to call. The V gene lost 7 bases and the J gene lost 2 bases, with 13 bases spanning the gap. CDR3 length equals 13 residues. CDR1 is SGHDT and CDR2 is YYEEEE in the germline V gene. The CDR3 spells CASHVGPAYEQYF. The CDR3 nucleotides are TGTGCCAGCCACGTTGGGCCAGCCTACGAGCAGTACTTC. Together with reference TRBV5-6 and TRBJ2-7, the CDR3 gives the full variable domain: DAGVTQSPTHLIKTRGQQVTLRCSPKSGHDTVSWYQQALGQGPQFIFQYYEEEERQRGNFPDRFSGHQFPNYSSELNVNALLLGDSALYLCASHVGPAYEQYFGPGTRLTVT.